These 17 T cell receptor beta chains came from one sample sequenced in a study of OX40 agonist ivuxolimab in advanced cancers. Generated by immunoSEQ multiplex PCR, the TCRdb table keeps only in-frame clones and is missing some. The table has tens of thousands of clones, approximately 80% seen once. This specimen consisted of CD4+ or CD8+ T cells sorted from blood, obtained in a trial of the OX40 agonist ivuxolimab. The receptors derive from an adult with an advanced solid tumor such as melanoma, head and neck, liver or kidney cancer.

This rearrangement joins TRBV2 to TRBJ2-7; possible D gene TRBD1, 5 bases. The CDR3 sequence is 14 residues long. In germline, CDR1 is SNHLY, CDR2 FYNNEI. Trimming took 10 bases from V and 0 from J, leaving 16 bases between them. The CDR3 is CAIYRSSFSYEQYF. DNA of the CDR3: TGTGCCATATACAGGAGCTCCTTCTCCTACGAGCAGTACTTC.

The V call is TRBV19, the J call TRBJ1-5, with 7 positions matching TRBD1. Germline V gene lookup returns CDR1 LNHDA and CDR2 SQIVND (reference sequence). There are 14 residues in the CDR3. The J segment lost 6 bases and the V segment lost 3 bases, leaving 5 bases of the junction unmatched. The CDR3 sequence: CASSILNRGQPQHF. In nucleotides, the CDR3 is TGTGCCAGTAGTATCCTGAACAGGGGTCAGCCCCAGCATTTT.

V and J are TRBV28 and TRBJ2-3, with D unresolved. Per the germline V gene, CDR1 is MDHEN and CDR2 is SYDVKM. The V end was cut by 8 bases, the J end by 0 bases, with 15 bases between. CDR3 length: 15 residues. The chain's CDR3 is CASWAVGQSTDTQYF. The CDR3 DNA reads TGTGCCAGCTGGGCGGTCGGTCAGAGCACAGATACGCAGTATTTT.

This chain uses TRBV12-5 with TRBJ2-3, with a tentative D call TRBD1 (6 bases). This CDR3 has 15 residues. V was trimmed by 2 bases and J by 0 bases, leaving 9 bases between them. Germline lookup yields CDR1 LGHNT and CDR2 FRNRAP. CDR3 amino acids: CASGLPTGSTDTQYF. Here the CDR3 DNA reads TGTGCTAGTGGTTTGCCGACAGGTAGCACAGATACGCAGTATTTT. The whole variable domain, filled in from reference TRBV12-5 and TRBJ2-3, reads DARVTQTPRHKVTEMGQEVTMRCQPILGHNTVFWYRQTMMQGLELLAYFRNRAPLDDSGMPKDRFSAEMPDATLATLKIQPSEPRDSAVYFCASGLPTGSTDTQYFGPGTRLTVL.

The CDR3 sequence: CASSYDTGDRGYEQYF. CDR3 sequence (DNA): TGTGCCAGCAGTTACGACACCGGTGACAGGGGCTACGAGCAGTACTTC. The J gene is TRBJ2-7, the V gene TRBV6-5; 8 nucleotides line up with TRBD1. This CDR3 is built from 16 residues. V dropped 2 bases and J dropped 3; count of bases not matched to a gene: 9. CDR1 MNHEY and CDR2 SVGAGI come from the germline V gene.

The chain links TRBV19 to TRBJ2-3; either TRBD1 or TRBD2 may supply D (5 bases each). The ends were cut back, 8 bases at V and 2 bases at J, with 14 bases in the middle. CDR1 and CDR2 from the germline V gene are LNHDA and SQIVND (reference sequence). The CDR3 contains 14 residues. CDR3 sequence: CASRDRKATDTQYF. CDR3 DNA: TGTGCCAGTCGGGACCGTAAAGCCACAGATACGCAGTATTTT. Full variable domain (rest looked up from reference TRBV19 and TRBJ2-3): DGGITQSPKYLFRKEGQNVTLSCEQNLNHDAMYWYRQDPGQGLRLIYYSQIVNDFQKGDIAEGYSVSREKKESFPLTVTSAQKNPTAFYLCASRDRKATDTQYFGPGTRLTVL.

The gene calls are TRBV7-9 and TRBJ1-1; D ambiguous. The germline CDR1 and CDR2 sequences are SEHNR and FQNEAQ (reference sequence). The V end lost 1 base, the J end lost 4 bases, and 10 bases lay between the germline ends. The CDR3 totals 14 residues. The CDR3 sequence: CASSLERDGTEAFF. DNA for the CDR3: TGTGCCAGCAGCTTAGAAAGGGATGGCACTGAAGCTTTCTTT.

V is TRBV30 and J is TRBJ1-2; no firm D call. The CDR3 is 13 amino acids. V was shortened by 3 bases and J by 5 bases, with 13 bases between the two germline ends. Germline loops: CDR1 GTSNPN, CDR2 SVGIG (reference sequence). The CDR3: CAWRKTVDYGYTF. The CDR3 DNA reads TGTGCCTGGAGAAAGACGGTTGATTATGGCTACACCTTC.

The sample holds a few counts of this clone. This chain connects TRBV7-8 to TRBJ1-5; tentative D call: TRBD1 (6 bases). Per germline, CDR1 SGHVS and CDR2 FQNEAQ. This CDR3 spans 16 amino acids. V was trimmed by 1 base and J by 9 bases, leaving 19 bases between them. The CDR3 DNA is TGTGCCAGCAGCTTAGATGGAATCGGGGGCGACTCGCCCCAGCATTTT. It encodes CASSLDGIGGDSPQHF. The full variable domain, rest sourced from reference TRBV7-8 and TRBJ1-5, is GAGVSQSPRYKVAKRGQDVALRCDPISGHVSLFWYQQALGQGPEFLTYFQNEAQLDKSGLPSDRFFAERPEGSVSTLKIQRTQQEDSAVYLCASSLDGIGGDSPQHFGDGTRLSIL.

V gene TRBV5-4 combines with J gene TRBJ2-7; the D gene is possibly TRBD2 (5 bases). Trimming left V 4 bases short and J 2 bases short, with 10 bases between. Germline V CDR1 and CDR2: SGHNT, YYREEE (reference sequence). The CDR3 is 13 residues long. CDR3 coding DNA: TGTGCCAGCAGCGGCCGGGGAGCCTACGAGCAGTACTTC. This sequence encodes CASSGRGAYEQYF.

The rearrangement links TRBV5-4 to TRBJ1-1; D not certain. CDR1 is SGHNT and CDR2 is YYREEE in the germline V gene (reference sequence). This CDR3 has 12 residues. V dropped 4 bases and J dropped 8 bases, with 12 bases sitting between them. The CDR3 DNA reads as TGTGCCAGCAGCCAAGAAAGGAGAGAAGCTTTCTTT. It codes for CASSQERREAFF.

The genes are TRBV18 and TRBJ1-1; D gene unclear. Per germline, CDR1 KGHSH and CDR2 LQKENI. V shed 3 bases and J shed 4 bases, with 6 bases lying between them. CDR3 length equals 12 residues. The CDR3 DNA sequence: TGTGCCAGCTCACCGAAGTCCACTGAAGCTTTCTTT. It yields the protein CASSPKSTEAFF.

This rearrangement joins TRBV11-2 to TRBJ2-3, with D unclear. The CDR3 length is 14 residues. Trimming took 5 bases from V and 2 from J, leaving 11 bases between them. Germline loops: CDR1 SGHAT, CDR2 FQNNGV. The CDR3 DNA follows: TGTGCCAGCAGCCCAGCCAGGTTCACAGATACGCAGTATTTT. As protein: CASSPARFTDTQYF.

This clone has more than one count but fewer than ten. The CDR3 protein is CASTDRSGYEQYF. The DNA for the CDR3 is TGTGCCAGTACCGATAGGAGCGGATACGAGCAGTACTTC. The chain carries TRBV19 and TRBJ2-7; possibly TRBD2 for D (5 bases). V was pared by 7 bases and J by 4 bases, with 14 bases between. The germline V gene has CDR1 LNHDA and CDR2 SQIVND (reference sequence). The CDR3 is 13 amino acids.

J is TRBJ2-1 and V is TRBV7-9, with 8 bases fitting TRBD1. This CDR3 has 14 residues. In germline, CDR1 is SEHNR, CDR2 FQNEAQ (reference sequence). J was trimmed by 5 bases and V by 6 bases; bases with no gene match: 6. The CDR3 bases are TGTGCCAGCAGGCAGGGGGCGGTCAACAATGAGCAGTTCTTC. It translates to CASRQGAVNNEQFF.

The chain combines TRBV18 with TRBJ1-2; 8 nucleotides line up with TRBD1. J lost 4 bases, V lost 1 base, and 8 bases had no gene match. Germline V gene sequence: CDR1 KGHSH, CDR2 LQKENI. The CDR3 totals 16 residues. The CDR3 region is CASSPRDRGQSYGYTF. The CDR3 DNA reads TGTGCCAGCTCACCACGAGACAGGGGACAGAGCTATGGCTACACCTTC.

The V and J genes are TRBV10-3 and TRBJ1-2; the match to TRBD1 covers 8 bases. This CDR3 comprises 15 residues. J lost 2 bases, V lost 0 bases, and 2 bases had no gene match. In germline, CDR1 is ENHRY, CDR2 SYGVKD. The CDR3 region has the DNA TGTGCCATCAGTGAGTCGGACAGGGCGAACTATGGCTACACCTTC. This sequence encodes CAISESDRANYGYTF.